Reported below is one T cell receptor (beta chain). Its specificity is not known. The sample is drawn from a study of blood T cells in healthy people across ages. Study background: Per two T cells, about one barcoded beta molecule was captured through template switching.

Notes on the study in general: Naive CD4+ cell counts and diversity both ran higher in long-lived than in aged donors. Diversity estimates from one million T cells were considered underestimates.

With a J-beta primer mix and a sample-barcoded 5' primer, a second PCR ran about 6 to 11 cycles. Each cDNA was tagged by a template-switch adaptor containing 12 random nucleotides. One entry per CDR3 protein results from TCRdb running MiXCR on the 5' RACE reads. The sample holds hundreds of thousands of distinct CDR3 sequences, 45% to 65% seen once. Germline V gives CDR1 MNHNY, CDR2 SVGAGI (reference sequence). Trimming cost V 5 bases and J 0 bases, with 15 bases left between them. This CDR3 is 16 amino acids long. The chain has TRBV6-6 and TRBJ2-3; a possible D gene is TRBD2 (6 bases). This TCR derives from a man between 60 and 75 years old in good health. Input material: blood. The CDR3 protein is CASSRRGGASTDTQYF. The CDR3 region has the DNA TGTGCCAGCAGTCGGCGGGGCGGAGCTAGCACAGATACGCAGTATTTT.